This T cell receptor beta chain was documented in a study of blood T cells in healthy people across ages. Between the trimmed V and J ends, which lost 1 base and 5 bases, there was a span of 13 bases. CDR1 and CDR2 (germline): MGHDK, SYGVNS. The CDR3 spans 15 residues. Overall study results and limits: Among T cells, TCR beta diversity per million cells dropped roughly linearly as age rose.

A second 7 to 11 cycle PCR used barcoded and J-beta primers. With 12 random nucleotides, a template-switch adaptor tagged each individual cDNA molecule. CDR3-containing paired-end reads numbered at least 2.5 million in each sample. TCRdb analysed the 5' RACE reads with MiXCR anew, one entry per CDR3 protein. The table shows nearly 1 million distinct CDR3 sequences, with roughly half occurring only once. Concerning this clonotype: Its antigen remains unknown.

The rearrangement joins TRBV25-1 to TRBJ2-3, with D tentatively TRBD1 (5 bases). The specimen sequenced was blood. The sequence was collected from a woman aged 60 to 75 in good health. The CDR3 DNA reads TGTGCCAGCAGTGAATGGCAGGGTAGTGGAGATACGCAGTATTTT. Protein sequence: CASSEWQGSGDTQYF.